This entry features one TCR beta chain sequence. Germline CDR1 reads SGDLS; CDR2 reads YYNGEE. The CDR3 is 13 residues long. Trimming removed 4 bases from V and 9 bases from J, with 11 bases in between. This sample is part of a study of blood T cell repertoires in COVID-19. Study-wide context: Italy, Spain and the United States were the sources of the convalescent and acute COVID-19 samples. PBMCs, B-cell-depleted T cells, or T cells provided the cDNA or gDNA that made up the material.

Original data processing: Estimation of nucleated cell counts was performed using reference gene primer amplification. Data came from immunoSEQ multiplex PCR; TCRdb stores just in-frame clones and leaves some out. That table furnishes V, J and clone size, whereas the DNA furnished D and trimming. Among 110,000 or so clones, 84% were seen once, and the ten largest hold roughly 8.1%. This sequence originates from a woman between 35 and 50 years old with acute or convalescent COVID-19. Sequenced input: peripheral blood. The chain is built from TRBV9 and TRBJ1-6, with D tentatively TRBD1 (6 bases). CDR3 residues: CASSLTGTSPLHF. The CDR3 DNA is TGTGCCAGCAGCCTAACAGGGACTTCACCCCTCCACTTT.